The table lists the clone carrying this T cell receptor (beta chain) with many counts. These data belong to a study of T-cell memory formation after mild COVID-19. TCRdb fed the 5' RACE reads into MiXCR, producing one record per CDR3 protein. Seen here are 27,000 or so distinct CDR3 sequences, about 7.4% observed once, and the top ten hold roughly 15%. V lost 4 bases, J lost 0 bases, and 2 bases lay in between. The length of the CDR3 is 12 residues. CDR1 is LGHDT, CDR2 YNNKEL, per germline (reference sequence). The rearrangement uses TRBV3-1 and TRBJ2-3; the D is unclear. The sequenced material came from PBMCs or a T cell subset sorted from them (not recorded which). The receptor was derived from an adult woman who had mild COVID-19 (a few samples of this study predate the infection). Cell type and time point are not known. The DNA of the CDR3 is TGTGCCAGCAGCCTGAGCACAGATACGCAGTATTTT. Amino acid sequence: CASSLSTDTQYF.